The 2 T cell receptor beta chains in this list originate from one sample, sequenced in a study of siplizumab effects on memory and regulatory T cells. Sequencing was performed with immunoSEQ multiplex PCR; in TCRdb, only in-frame clones are kept and a portion is missing. This sample has 80,000 to 130,000 clones; about 91% occur once, and the top ten carry roughly 2.8%. The specimen sequenced was CD4+ T cells sorted from blood. Receptors originate from a human donor in good health. Some clones in this sample may be carry-over from other donors' samples.

The CDR3 DNA follows: TGTGCCAGCGGACGGGAGGGGCCAGATACGCAGTATTTT. Translated, it gives CASGREGPDTQYF. The rearrangement uses TRBV6-6 and TRBJ2-3; 8 bases match TRBD2. The CDR3 contains 13 residues. Germline lookup yields CDR1 MNHNY and CDR2 SVGAGI (reference sequence). V lost 8 bases to trimming and J lost 4 bases; unmatched junction nucleotides: 5.

This clone was seen just once. The gene calls are TRBV23-1 and TRBJ1-5; D unresolved. TRBV23-1 is noted as an ORF with a role that remains uncertain. This CDR3 region has 18 residues. Trimming stripped 0 bases from V and 0 bases from J, with 15 bases between. CDR3 in DNA: TGCGCCAGCAGTCAATCGGGCAGAGAAGACAATAGCAATCAGCCCCAGCATTTT. This gives the protein CASSQSGREDNSNQPQHF.